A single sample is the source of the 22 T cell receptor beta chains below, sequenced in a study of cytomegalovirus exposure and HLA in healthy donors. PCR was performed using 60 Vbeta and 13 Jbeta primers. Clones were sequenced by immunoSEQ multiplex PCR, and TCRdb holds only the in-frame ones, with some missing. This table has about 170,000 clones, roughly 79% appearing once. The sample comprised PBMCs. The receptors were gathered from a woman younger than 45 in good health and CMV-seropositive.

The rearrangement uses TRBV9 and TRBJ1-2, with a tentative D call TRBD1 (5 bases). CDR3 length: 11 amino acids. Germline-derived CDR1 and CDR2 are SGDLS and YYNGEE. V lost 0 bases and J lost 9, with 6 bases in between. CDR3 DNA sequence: TGTGCCAGCAGCGTAGCAGGGCGCTACACCTTC. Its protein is CASSVAGRYTF.

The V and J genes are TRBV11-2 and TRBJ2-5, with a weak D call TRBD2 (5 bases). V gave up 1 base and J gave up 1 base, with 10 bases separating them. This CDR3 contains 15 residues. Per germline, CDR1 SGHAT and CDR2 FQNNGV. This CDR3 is CASSLARDTQETQYF. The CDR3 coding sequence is TGTGCCAGCAGCTTAGCCCGGGATACCCAAGAGACCCAGTACTTC.

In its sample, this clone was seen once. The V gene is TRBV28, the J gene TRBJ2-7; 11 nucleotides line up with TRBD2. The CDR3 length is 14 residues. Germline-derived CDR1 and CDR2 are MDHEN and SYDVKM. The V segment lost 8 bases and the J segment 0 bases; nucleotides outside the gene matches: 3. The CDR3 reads CASVTSGDSYEQYF. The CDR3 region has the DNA TGTGCCAGCGTGACTAGCGGGGACTCCTACGAGCAGTACTTC. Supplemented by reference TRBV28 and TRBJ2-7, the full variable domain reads DVKVTQSSRYLVKRTGEKVFLECVQDMDHENMFWYRQDPGLGLRLIYFSYDVKMKEKGDIPEGYSVSREKKERFSLILESASTNQTSMYLCASVTSGDSYEQYFGPGTRLTVT.

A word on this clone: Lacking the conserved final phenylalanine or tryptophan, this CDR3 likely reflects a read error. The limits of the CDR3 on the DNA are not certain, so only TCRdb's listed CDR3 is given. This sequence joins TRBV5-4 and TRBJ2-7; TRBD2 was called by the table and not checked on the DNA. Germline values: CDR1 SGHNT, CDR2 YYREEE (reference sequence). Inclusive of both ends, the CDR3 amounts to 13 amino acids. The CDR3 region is CASSYGGGNGIEI.

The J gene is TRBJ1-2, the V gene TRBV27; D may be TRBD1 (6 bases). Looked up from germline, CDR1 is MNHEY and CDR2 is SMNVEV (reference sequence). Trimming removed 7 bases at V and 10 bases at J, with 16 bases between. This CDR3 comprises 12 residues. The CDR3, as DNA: TGTGCCAGCACCCCGACGGGGGGGCCCTACACCTTC. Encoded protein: CASTPTGGPYTF.

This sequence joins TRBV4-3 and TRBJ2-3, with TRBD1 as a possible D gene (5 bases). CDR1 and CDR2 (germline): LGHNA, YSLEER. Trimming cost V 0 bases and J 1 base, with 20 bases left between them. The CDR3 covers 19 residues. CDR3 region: CASSQDGQEGVSGTDTQYF. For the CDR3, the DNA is TGCGCCAGCAGCCAAGATGGGCAGGAAGGGGTATCGGGCACAGATACGCAGTATTTT.

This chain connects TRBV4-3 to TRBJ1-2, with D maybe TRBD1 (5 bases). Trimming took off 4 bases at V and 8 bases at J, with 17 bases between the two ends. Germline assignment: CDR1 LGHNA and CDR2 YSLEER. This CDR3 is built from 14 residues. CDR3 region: CASSLKGVKGGYTF. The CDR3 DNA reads TGCGCCAGCAGCCTTAAAGGGGTAAAGGGAGGCTACACCTTC.

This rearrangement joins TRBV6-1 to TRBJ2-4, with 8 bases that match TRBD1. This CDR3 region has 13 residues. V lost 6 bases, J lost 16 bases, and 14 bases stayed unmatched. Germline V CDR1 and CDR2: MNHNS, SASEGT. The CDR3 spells CASRSDRGLTGYF. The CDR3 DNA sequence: TGTGCCAGCAGATCCGACAGGGGCCTGACCGGATACTTC.

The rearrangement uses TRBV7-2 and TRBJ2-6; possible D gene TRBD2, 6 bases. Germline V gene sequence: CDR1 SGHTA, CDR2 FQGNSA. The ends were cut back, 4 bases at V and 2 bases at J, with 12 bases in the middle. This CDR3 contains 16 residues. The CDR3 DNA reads TGTGCCAGCAGCTGGATCGGGGGAGCTGGGGCCAACGTCCTGACTTTC. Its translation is CASSWIGGAGANVLTF.

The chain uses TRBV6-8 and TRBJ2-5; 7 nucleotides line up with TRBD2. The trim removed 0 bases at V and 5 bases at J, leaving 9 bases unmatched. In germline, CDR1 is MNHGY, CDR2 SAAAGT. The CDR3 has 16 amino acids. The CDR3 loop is CASSYSGWEGWETQYF. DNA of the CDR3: TGTGCCAGCAGTTACTCGGGGTGGGAGGGGTGGGAGACCCAGTACTTC.

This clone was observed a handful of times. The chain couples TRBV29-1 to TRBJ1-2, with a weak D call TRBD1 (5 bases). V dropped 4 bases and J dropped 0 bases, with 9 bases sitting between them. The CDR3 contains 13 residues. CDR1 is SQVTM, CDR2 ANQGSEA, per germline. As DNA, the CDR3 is TGCAGCGTTGGTGACAGTACTAACTATGGCTACACCTTC. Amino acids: CSVGDSTNYGYTF.

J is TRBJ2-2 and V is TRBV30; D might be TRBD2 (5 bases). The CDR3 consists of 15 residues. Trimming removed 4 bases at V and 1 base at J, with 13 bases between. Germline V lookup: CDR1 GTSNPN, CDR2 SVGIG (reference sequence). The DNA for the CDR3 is TGTGCCTGGACCAGCGGACGGGTGAACACCGGGGAGCTGTTTTTT. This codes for CAWTSGRVNTGELFF.

This CDR3 reads CASSNTGGPDTQYF. As DNA, the CDR3 is TGCGCCAGCAGCAATACGGGGGGCCCAGATACGCAGTATTTT. V gene TRBV5-1 combines with J gene TRBJ2-3, with D maybe TRBD2 (7 bases). Trimming removed 4 bases at V and 4 bases at J, with 13 bases between. The germline V gene has CDR1 SGHRS and CDR2 YFSETQ. The CDR3 runs to 14 residues.

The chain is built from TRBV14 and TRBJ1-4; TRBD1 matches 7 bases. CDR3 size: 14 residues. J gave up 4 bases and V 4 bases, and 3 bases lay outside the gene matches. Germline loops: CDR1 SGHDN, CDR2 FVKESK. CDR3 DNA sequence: TGTGCCAGCAGCCCGGGACAGATTAATGAAAAACTGTTTTTT. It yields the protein CASSPGQINEKLFF.

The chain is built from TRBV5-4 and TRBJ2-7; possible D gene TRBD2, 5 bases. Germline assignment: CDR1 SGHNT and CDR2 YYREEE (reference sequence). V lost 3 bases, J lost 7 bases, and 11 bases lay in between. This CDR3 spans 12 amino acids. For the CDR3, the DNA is TGTGCCAGCAGCTCGGGGTCCTTGGAGCAGTACTTC. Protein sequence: CASSSGSLEQYF.

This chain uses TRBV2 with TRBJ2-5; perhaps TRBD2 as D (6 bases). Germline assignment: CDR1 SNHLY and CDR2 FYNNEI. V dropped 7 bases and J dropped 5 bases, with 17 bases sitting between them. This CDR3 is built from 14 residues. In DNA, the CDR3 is TGTGCCAGCACTCCCAGGCGGGGTGGGGAGACCCAGTACTTC. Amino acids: CASTPRRGGETQYF. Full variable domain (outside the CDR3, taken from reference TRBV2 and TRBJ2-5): EPEVTQTPSHQVTQMGQEVILRCVPISNHLYFYWYRQILGQKVEFLVSFYNNEISEKSEIFDDQFSVERPDGSNFTLKIRSTKLEDSAMYFCASTPRRGGETQYFGPGTRLLVL.

The CDR3 coding sequence is TGTGCCAGCAGCTTTGACAGGGGAAACGAGCAGTACTTC. This encodes CASSFDRGNEQYF. The chain carries TRBV7-7 and TRBJ2-7; 8 nucleotides match TRBD1. Germline V CDR1 and CDR2: SSHAT, FNYEAQ (reference sequence). V lost 3 bases to trimming and J lost 5 bases; unmatched junction nucleotides: 3. CDR3 length: 13 residues.

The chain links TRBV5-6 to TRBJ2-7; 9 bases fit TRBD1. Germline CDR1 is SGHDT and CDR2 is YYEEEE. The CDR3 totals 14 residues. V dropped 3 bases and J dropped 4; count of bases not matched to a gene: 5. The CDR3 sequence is CASSSTGGLYEQYF. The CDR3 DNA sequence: TGTGCCAGCAGCTCTACAGGGGGCTTATACGAGCAGTACTTC.

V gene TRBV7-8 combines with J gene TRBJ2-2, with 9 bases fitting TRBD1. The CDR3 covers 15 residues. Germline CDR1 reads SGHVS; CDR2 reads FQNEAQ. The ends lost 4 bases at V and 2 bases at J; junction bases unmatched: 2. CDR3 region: CASSSGQGNTGELFF. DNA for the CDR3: TGTGCCAGCAGCTCGGGACAGGGAAACACCGGGGAGCTGTTTTTT.

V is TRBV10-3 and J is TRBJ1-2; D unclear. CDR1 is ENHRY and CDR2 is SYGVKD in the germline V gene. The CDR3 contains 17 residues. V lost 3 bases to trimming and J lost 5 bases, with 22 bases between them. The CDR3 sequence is CAISEILSNRAGYGYTF. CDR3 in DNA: TGTGCCATCAGTGAAATCCTTTCCAACAGAGCGGGGTATGGCTACACCTTC.

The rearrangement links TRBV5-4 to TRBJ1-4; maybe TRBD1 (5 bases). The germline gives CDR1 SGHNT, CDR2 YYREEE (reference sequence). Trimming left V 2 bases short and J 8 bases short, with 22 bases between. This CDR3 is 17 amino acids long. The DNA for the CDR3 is TGTGCCAGCAGCTTAGGGCCTCCAGGGAGGGCGAGGGAAAAACTGTTTTTT. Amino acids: CASSLGPPGRAREKLFF.

The CDR3 coding sequence is TGCGCCAGCAGCTTGGTGGCGCTAGCGGGGATCAATGAGCAGTTCTTC. It specifies CASSLVALAGINEQFF. This chain joins TRBV5-1 and TRBJ2-1; 9 bases agree with TRBD2. Trimming removed 0 bases from V and 6 bases from J; junction bases left unmatched: 7. The germline CDR1 and CDR2 sequences are SGHRS and YFSETQ. CDR3 length equals 16 residues.